This TCR beta chain originates from a study of T cells after yellow fever vaccination. General study findings and limits: Sorted memory subsets on day 0 showed almost all vaccine-responding clonotypes to be undetectable. At under 97% for CD4 and just over 85% for CD8, most primary-vaccination clones showed up again after the booster.

V was pared by 4 bases and J by 6 bases, with 18 bases between. The V gene's germline CDR1 is MGHRA and CDR2 YSYEKL. There are 15 residues in the CDR3. TCR cDNA, made by 5'RACE template switching, carried an added universal primer site and UMIs. TCRdb re-called the 5' RACE reads with MiXCR, one entry per CDR3 protein. There are approximately 32,000 distinct CDR3 sequences in the sample; 6% to 8.5% occur only once, and 20% to 25% lies in the top ten. This clonotype has just a few counts. The chain couples TRBV4-1 to TRBJ1-2, with a possible D match to TRBD1 (5 bases). Specimen: PBMCs, either bulk or a sorted T-cell subset (CD4+, CD8+, memory, or dextramer-sorted; not recorded which), collected on the day of the first yellow fever vaccination. The sequence derives from a man between 18 and 29 years old who received the YFV17D yellow fever vaccine. The CDR3 loop reads CASSPQVMGRDGYTF. The CDR3 DNA is TGCGCCAGCAGCCCTCAGGTGATGGGGCGGGATGGCTACACCTTC.